This TCR beta chain was captured in a study of human T cells and chemical hapten exposure (TCRdb year 2021). Concerning the study at large: For sensitization, 2% DPC in acetone was applied to a 2 cm by 2 cm area of upper inner arm skin. Patients additionally received weekly therapeutic DPC doses to the scalp throughout the approximately 25-week study period. Patch testing was performed on the upper back with Finn chambers containing 0.01% DPC, and the patch tests were scored after 6 days according to International Contact Dermatitis Research Group standards. The mostly female patient cohort included alopecia areata with under or over 50% scalp involvement, alopecia totalis and alopecia universalis. Libraries were combined into a pool for sequencing, and differences in TCR yield between samples came mainly from small differences in library volumes within the pool. This study followed changes in the peripheral blood TCR repertoire in vivo during primary and secondary sensitization of alopecia patients to the hapten diphenylcyclopropenone (DPC). Patient blood was sampled pre-sensitization (week 0) and at 2, 6 and about 24 weeks after DPC sensitization. About 30 alopecia patients provided blood for TCR sequencing at one to four time points (pre-sensitization, 2, 6 and 24 weeks).

For this clonotype: The specificity of this receptor is unknown. Base-call qualities are not available, and no considerably larger clone is one nucleotide away.

The time point label here, explained by the study, means: patch test 1, 2 weeks after DPC sensitization. The label giving this sample's treatment or condition can be read as: therapeutic diphenylcyclopropenone sensitization with weekly scalp DPC. Blood at each patch-test visit was drawn before the patch test was applied. Patients were considered eligible if aged 18 to 70, diagnosed with alopecia and deemed suitable for DPC therapy, and patients were excluded if pregnant. Unfractionated whole blood was collected in Tempus Blood RNA tubes, and total RNA was extracted from that blood. The investigation overall reported the following: Patch test score was positively correlated with the number of PT1 expanded TCRs, with significance at thresholds 8, 16 and 32 but not at 4. DPC sensitization did not change the number of TCRs with a frequency above 1 in 1000, and there was no evidence of changes in global repertoire structure. Repeated subsampling changed both the strength of the expansion versus patch-test correlation and the threshold at which the correlation became significant. Significantly more large CDR3 similarity clusters were formed by expanded TCRs than by pre-sensitization or healthy control sets, consistent with antigen-driven responses. Because every patient had alopecia, a presumed autoimmune disease, the patients' immune response might differ from that of healthy individuals.

The germline V gene (reference sequence) yields WNHNN for CDR1 and SYGVQD for CDR2. The CDR3 runs 12 residues from the cysteine to the phenylalanine. The read is trimmed to its CDR3 DNA, 36 bases read in frame from base 1. V loses 11 bases, J loses 5 bases, and the germline ends lie 15 bases apart. The library was prepared using RACE. Data came from a NextSeq 500. Library preparation attached unique molecular identifiers to individual cDNA molecules for quantitative, reproducible TCR counting. Each blood RNA sample was used to sequence both TCR alpha and TCR beta chains. On the study's bioinformatics: A median of around 100,000 TCRs per sample was observed, with a range of roughly 20,000 to 700,000. The Decombinator software suite was used to annotate the V, J and CDR3 of the TCR reads. For PS versus PT1 abundance plots, all samples were subsampled to the same number of TCRs (28,000). Expanded TCRs were defined as absent before sensitization and observed at least eight times at the 2-week time point. TCRdb ran its own pipeline on the public reads, namely fastp trimming at Q25 and MiXCR clone calling, and kept in-frame beta chains. Each record represents a unique CDR3 protein, reported with the most common genes and DNA among its rows. These V and J calls are TCRdb output, not the study's own analysis. Across this sample there are tens of thousands of distinct CDR3 sequences, with 12% seen only once. The top ten clonotypes cover about 3.5% of the sample.

The rearranged segments are TRBV10-1 and TRBJ2-5, with TRBD1 perhaps the D gene, on 6 matching bases. This clonotype was sampled from an older woman with alopecia areata. Some clones in this sample may be carry-over from other donors' samples. The source material was whole blood, sampled in connection with sensitization to the hapten diphenylcyclopropenone (DPC). The CDR3 protein sequence reads: CARQGIGETQYF. At the DNA level, the sequence is TGCGCCCGGCAGGGGATTGGGGAGACCCAGTACTTC.